A single sample is the source of the 28 T cell receptor beta chains below, sequenced in a study of long-term antiretroviral therapy in people with HIV. The authors ran the immunoSEQ assay, v3.0, at survey level. TCRdb's copy holds only in-frame clones and misses some; the assay was immunoSEQ multiplex PCR. The top ten clones hold around 3.1% of a sample with roughly 33,000 clones, 95% to 98% of them seen once. The sample consisted of unsorted PBMCs, taken 6.9 years after starting antiretroviral therapy. The receptors stem from a man aged 30 to 39 with HIV.

This clone was counted a single time. The chain is built from TRBV14 and TRBJ2-2; D gene ambiguous. CDR3 size: 17 residues. Trimming took 5 bases from V and 4 from J, leaving 20 bases between them. Germline lookup yields CDR1 SGHDN and CDR2 FVKESK. CDR3 amino acids: CASSTRPLGWSTGELFF. DNA for the CDR3: TGTGCCAGCAGCACTCGGCCCCTCGGTTGGTCCACCGGGGAGCTGTTTTTT.

The rearrangement uses TRBV10-3 and TRBJ2-3, with D hard to call. V shed 1 base and J shed 5 bases, with 10 bases lying between them. CDR1 is ENHRY and CDR2 is SYGVKD in the germline V gene. CDR3 length equals 14 residues. CDR3 sequence (DNA): TGTGCCATCAGTGAGTTTCCGATCCAAGATACGCAGTATTTT. Protein product: CAISEFPIQDTQYF.

The rearrangement links TRBV2 to TRBJ2-1; D uncertain. Per the germline V gene, CDR1 is SNHLY and CDR2 is FYNNEI. CDR3 size: 12 residues. Trimming took 3 bases from V and 4 from J, leaving 4 bases between them. The CDR3: CASSDDYNEQFF. DNA of the CDR3: TGTGCCAGCAGTGACGATTACAATGAGCAGTTCTTC. The whole variable domain, remainder taken from reference TRBV2 and TRBJ2-1, is EPEVTQTPSHQVTQMGQEVILRCVPISNHLYFYWYRQILGQKVEFLVSFYNNEISEKSEIFDDQFSVERPDGSNFTLKIRSTKLEDSAMYFCASSDDYNEQFFGPGTRLTVL.

V is TRBV7-3 and J is TRBJ2-7, with D possibly being TRBD1 or TRBD2 (5 bases each). CDR1 and CDR2 (germline): SGHTA, FQGTGA. V was cut by 5 bases and J by 2 bases, with 16 bases left in between. There are 15 residues in the CDR3. The CDR3 loop reads CASSPGPALTYEQYF. DNA for the CDR3: TGTGCCAGCAGCCCGGGGCCCGCCCTAACCTACGAGCAGTACTTC.

The genes are TRBV9 and TRBJ2-7; D not certain. From germline, CDR1 is SGDLS and CDR2 YYNGEE. V was shortened by 0 bases and J by 3 bases, with 7 bases between the two germline ends. The length of the CDR3 is 13 residues. CDR3 coding DNA: TGTGCCAGCAGCGTAGGTTGGGGCTACGAGCAGTACTTC. Encoded protein: CASSVGWGYEQYF.

V gene TRBV7-6 combines with J gene TRBJ1-1, with 8 bases that match TRBD1. The CDR3 extends over 16 amino acids. Germline V CDR1 and CDR2: SGHVS, FNYEAQ. V dropped 1 base and J dropped 7; count of bases not matched to a gene: 11. In DNA form, the CDR3 reads TGTGCCAGCAGCTTAGGGGGACAGGCCTGGGGGGGTGAAGCTTTCTTT. Translated: CASSLGGQAWGGEAFF.

V usage is TRBV7-9 and J usage is TRBJ1-4; D may be TRBD1 (5 bases). V lost 1 base and J 8 bases, leaving 14 bases between the germline ends. CDR3 size: 15 residues. CDR1 is SEHNR and CDR2 is FQNEAQ in the germline V gene (reference sequence). The CDR3 sequence: CASSLDRAGQEKLFF. DNA of the CDR3: TGTGCCAGCAGCTTAGATCGGGCAGGGCAAGAAAAACTGTTTTTT.

The chain has TRBV10-3 and TRBJ2-1; 9 bases match TRBD1. The CDR3 runs to 14 residues. J gave up 7 bases and V 4 bases, and 5 bases lay outside the gene matches. Germline V gives CDR1 ENHRY, CDR2 SYGVKD. CDR3 in DNA: TGTGCCATCAGTGGCAAGACAGGGGGGAATGAGCAGTTCTTC. Translating it yields CAISGKTGGNEQFF.

V gene TRBV19 combines with J gene TRBJ1-6, with TRBD1 matching over 11 bases. The V and J ends lost 6 bases and 10 bases, in that order; junction bases with no gene match: 11. Germline CDR1 and CDR2: LNHDA and SQIVND (reference sequence). This CDR3 comprises 16 residues. The CDR3 DNA reads as TGTGCCAGTAGGAAGGAAATTGGACAGGGGGCATCACCCCTCCACTTT. Its protein is CASRKEIGQGASPLHF.

The chain joins TRBV13 to TRBJ1-6; D is possibly TRBD1 (6 bases). V shed 5 bases and J shed 13 bases, with 18 bases lying between them. This CDR3 contains 14 residues. Germline CDR1 and CDR2: PRHDT and FYEKMQ (reference sequence). CDR3 in amino acids: CASSKTGHRIPLHF. CDR3 DNA: TGTGCCAGCAGCAAAACGGGACATAGGATTCCCCTCCACTTT.

The chain couples TRBV13 to TRBJ2-7, with 11 nucleotides matching TRBD2. Germline CDR1 reads PRHDT; CDR2 reads FYEKMQ (reference sequence). J lost 3 bases, V lost 3 bases, and 7 bases had no gene match. This CDR3 spans 16 amino acids. This CDR3 reads CASSFRLGTSGYEQYF. CDR3 coding DNA: TGTGCCAGCAGCTTCCGACTGGGGACTAGCGGCTACGAGCAGTACTTC.

This rearrangement joins TRBV13 to TRBJ2-4, with 8 bases identical to TRBD2. CDR1 is PRHDT, CDR2 FYEKMQ, per germline (reference sequence). The CDR3 runs 15 residues. V shed 5 bases and J 0 bases; nucleotides not matched to a gene: 3. The CDR3 region has the DNA TGTGCCAGCAGCGCCGGGGGGGGAGCCAAAAACATTCAGTACTTC. Encoded protein: CASSAGGGAKNIQYF.

The CDR3 DNA reads TGTGCCAGCAGTTACGTGTTTAGCCCCGGGGAGCTGTTTTTT. This gives the protein CASSYVFSPGELFF. This chain links TRBV6-5 with TRBJ2-2; D ambiguous. The CDR3 is 14 residues long. The V and J ends lost 2 bases and 6 bases respectively, with 10 bases between them. Looked up from germline, CDR1 is MNHEY and CDR2 is SVGAGI.

The chain has TRBV4-3 and TRBJ2-6, with TRBD2 identical over 9 bases. Germline CDR1 reads LGHNA; CDR2 reads YSLEER. After removal of 1 base from V and 1 base from J, the junction contained 8 bases not matched to a gene. The CDR3 runs 19 residues. Here the CDR3 DNA reads TGCGCCAGCAGCCAAGGGTGGGCTAGCGGGGCTTCTGGGGCCAACGTCCTGACTTTC. Translating gives CASSQGWASGASGANVLTF.

This clone was recorded once. V and J are TRBV19 and TRBJ2-2; possibly TRBD1 or TRBD2 for D (5 bases each). This CDR3 is 14 amino acids long. Trimming cost V 5 bases and J 4 bases, with 11 bases left between them. Looked up from germline, CDR1 is LNHDA and CDR2 is SQIVND (reference sequence). Written as DNA, the CDR3 is TGTGCCAGTAGTGTGGGGGTTGGCACCGGGGAGCTGTTTTTT. Protein sequence: CASSVGVGTGELFF.

The rearrangement links TRBV6-6 to TRBJ2-7; a weak D match, TRBD1 (5 bases). The CDR3 covers 13 residues. Germline V lookup: CDR1 MNHNY, CDR2 SVGAGI (reference sequence). V was shortened by 4 bases and J by 1 base, with 8 bases between the two germline ends. CDR3 residues: CASSSSGSYEQYF. The CDR3 DNA sequence: TGTGCCAGCAGTTCCTCAGGGTCCTACGAGCAGTACTTC.

V gene TRBV6-5 combines with J gene TRBJ1-5; D possibly corresponds to TRBD1 (6 bases). The CDR3 extends over 14 amino acids. Deletions cut 2 bases from V and 6 bases from J, with 11 bases between. Germline V CDR1 and CDR2: MNHEY, SVGAGI. The DNA of the CDR3 is TGTGCCAGCAGTTACAAACCAGGGGTTCAGCCCCAGCATTTT. Translation gives CASSYKPGVQPQHF.

This clone was seen once. The chain employs TRBV9 and TRBJ2-2; D gene unclear. Germline V gene lookup returns CDR1 SGDLS and CDR2 YYNGEE. V lost 3 bases, J lost 5 bases, and 5 bases lay in between. This CDR3 contains 12 residues. The CDR3 DNA follows: TGTGCCAGCAGCGAACTAACCGGGGAGCTGTTTTTT. Protein product: CASSELTGELFF.

This chain uses TRBV5-1 with TRBJ2-7, with a tentative D call TRBD2 (6 bases). The V gene lost 2 bases and the J gene lost 0 bases, with 12 bases spanning the gap. CDR1 and CDR2 (germline): SGHRS, YFSETQ. This CDR3 has 15 amino acids. CDR3 sequence reads: CASSFGRGSSYEQYF. Here the CDR3 DNA reads TGCGCCAGCAGCTTTGGGCGGGGCAGCTCCTACGAGCAGTACTTC.

The chain recombines TRBV5-1 with TRBJ2-3, with D possibly matching TRBD1 (5 bases). CDR1 SGHRS and CDR2 YFSETQ come from the germline V gene. The CDR3 is made up of 16 amino acids. Deletions cut 4 bases from V and 2 bases from J, with 17 bases between. The CDR3 region has the DNA TGCGCCAGCAGCATACGACAGAAGGGGTCCACAGATACGCAGTATTTT. Amino acids: CASSIRQKGSTDTQYF.

This clone was seen once. The chain combines TRBV2 with TRBJ2-7, with D unclear. V was trimmed by 8 bases and J by 2 bases, leaving 7 bases between them. Looked up from germline, CDR1 is SNHLY and CDR2 is FYNNEI. The CDR3 is made up of 11 amino acids. The CDR3 DNA reads as TGTGCCAGCCTCGAAGCCTACGAGCAGTACTTC. Translated, it gives CASLEAYEQYF.

This rearrangement joins TRBV7-8 to TRBJ1-6; D might be TRBD1 (5 bases). This CDR3 spans 19 amino acids. Germline CDR1 is SGHVS and CDR2 is FQNEAQ. V was shortened by 1 base and J by 5 bases, with 21 bases between the two germline ends. CDR3 protein: CASSLVRGSGNINNSPLHF. DNA for the CDR3: TGTGCCAGCAGCTTAGTAAGGGGTTCGGGGAATATCAATAATTCACCCCTCCACTTT.

The rearrangement uses TRBV7-3 and TRBJ2-1; 16 bases are a match to TRBD2. Germline V CDR1 and CDR2: SGHTA, FQGTGA. V lost 6 bases to trimming and J lost 10 bases; unmatched junction nucleotides: 9. The CDR3 length is 16 residues. CDR3 in amino acids: CASSPTGLAGGREQFF. CDR3 bases: TGTGCCAGCAGTCCGACGGGACTAGCGGGAGGGCGAGAGCAGTTCTTC.

This rearrangement joins TRBV13 to TRBJ2-1; D is undetermined. Trimming shortened V by 2 bases and J by 5 bases, and 16 bases separated the two germline ends. This CDR3 region has 16 residues. Germline V gene lookup returns CDR1 PRHDT and CDR2 FYEKMQ (reference sequence). CDR3 sequence: CASSLPNWGQNNEQFF. The CDR3 region has the DNA TGTGCCAGCAGCTTACCTAACTGGGGTCAGAACAATGAGCAGTTCTTC. Drawing the rest from reference TRBV13 and TRBJ2-1, the complete variable domain is AAGVIQSPRHLIKEKRETATLKCYPIPRHDTVYWYQQGPGQDPQFLISFYEKMQSDKGSIPDRFSAQQFSDYHSELNMSSLELGDSALYFCASSLPNWGQNNEQFFGPGTRLTVL.

The chain joins TRBV5-4 to TRBJ1-2, with D perhaps matching TRBD1 (5 bases). The germline V gene encodes CDR1 SGHNT and CDR2 YYREEE (reference sequence). The CDR3 runs 15 residues. Trimming removed 4 bases at V and 4 bases at J, with 17 bases between. The CDR3 region is CASSPPDTYGYGYTF. In DNA, the CDR3 is TGTGCCAGCAGCCCACCGGACACCTACGGCTATGGCTACACCTTC.

This clone was seen once. CDR3 in DNA: TGTGCCAGCAGTAAACAGGGGGCTGAAGCTTTCTTT. Amino acid sequence: CASSKQGAEAFF. The chain carries TRBV6-1 and TRBJ1-1; 8 bases map to TRBD1. The CDR3 runs 12 residues. Looked up from germline, CDR1 is MNHNS and CDR2 is SASEGT. Trimming took 5 bases from V and 6 from J; bases not matched to a gene: 2.

This chain links TRBV7-6 with TRBJ1-5, with D uncertain. Germline V lookup: CDR1 SGHVS, CDR2 FNYEAQ. Trimming removed 1 base at V and 4 bases at J, with 11 bases between. The CDR3 is 15 residues long. CDR3 protein: CASSLGGDTNQPQHF. In nucleotides, the CDR3 is TGTGCCAGCAGCTTAGGGGGAGACACTAATCAGCCCCAGCATTTT.

The chain carries TRBV14 and TRBJ1-1, with 9 bases fitting TRBD1. CDR3 length: 15 residues. Germline lookup yields CDR1 SGHDN and CDR2 FVKESK. V dropped 0 bases and J dropped 10; count of bases not matched to a gene: 9. CDR3 in DNA: TGTGCCAGCAGCCAAGAGACGGGACAGGGTATTGGAGCTTTCTTT. Translating gives CASSQETGQGIGAFF. The variable domain in full, with the rest retrieved from reference TRBV14 and TRBJ1-1, is EAGVTQFPSHSVIEKGQTVTLRCDPISGHDNLYWYRRVMGKEIKFLLHFVKESKQDESGMPNNRFLAERTGGTYSTLKVQPAELEDSGVYFCASSQETGQGIGAFFGQGTRLTVV.